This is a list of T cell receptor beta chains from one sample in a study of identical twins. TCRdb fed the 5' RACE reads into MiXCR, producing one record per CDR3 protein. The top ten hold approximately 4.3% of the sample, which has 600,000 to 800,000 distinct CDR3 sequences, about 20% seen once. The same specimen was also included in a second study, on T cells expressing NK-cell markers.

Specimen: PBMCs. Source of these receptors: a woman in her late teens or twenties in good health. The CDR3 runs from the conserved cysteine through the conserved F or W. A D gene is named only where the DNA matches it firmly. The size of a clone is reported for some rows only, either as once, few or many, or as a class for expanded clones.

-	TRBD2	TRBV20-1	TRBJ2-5	TGCAGTGCCCCCCCTGCTAGCGGGAGGCGAGAGACCCAGTACTTC	CSAPPASGRRETQYF
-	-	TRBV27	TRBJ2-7	TGTGCCAGCAGTTTATCGTTCACAGGGCGGTACGAGCAGTACTTC	CASSLSFTGRYEQYF
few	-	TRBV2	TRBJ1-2	TGTGCCAGTTTTAACTATGGCTACACCTTC	CASFNYGYTF
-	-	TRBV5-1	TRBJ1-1	TGCGCCAGCAGCTTGGCCCCGGGGGCAGGAGCTTTCTTT	CASSLAPGAGAFF
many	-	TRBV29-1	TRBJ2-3	TGCAGCGCTGACGAAAGCACAGATACGCAGTATTTT	CSADESTDTQYF
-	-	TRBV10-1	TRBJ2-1	TGCGCCAGCGGCTATAGTCCGGGGAGTGAGCAGTTCTTC	CASGYSPGSEQFF
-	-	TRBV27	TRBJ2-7	TGTGCCACCCAAGAGGCGGCGGCCTACGAGCAGTACTTC	CATQEAAAYEQYF
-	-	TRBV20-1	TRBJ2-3	TGCAGTGCTAGTCTACCCGTTGTTACGCAGTATTTT	CSASLPVVTQYF
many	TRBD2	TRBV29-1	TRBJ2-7	TGCAGCGCAGCGGGGGACTACCTTAATGGGCAGTACTTC	CSAAGDYLNGQYF
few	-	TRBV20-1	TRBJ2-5	TGCAGTGCTAGAGACCGTTCGGGGAGGACGGAGACCCAGTACTTC	CSARDRSGRTETQYF
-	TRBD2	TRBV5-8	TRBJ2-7	TGTGCCAGCAGCGGAAGGACTAGCAACGAGCAGTACTTC	CASSGRTSNEQYF
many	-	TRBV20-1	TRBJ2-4	TGCAGTGCTCTCCTTAGGCAAGACTCTCAGTACTTC	CSALLRQDSQYF
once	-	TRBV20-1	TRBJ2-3	TGCAGTGCTAGAGATATAGGACGGATTCGCACAGATACGCAGTATTTT	CSARDIGRIRTDTQYF
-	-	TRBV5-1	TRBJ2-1	TGCGCCAGCAGCTTCGAGGCGAATATCGATGAGCAGTTCTTC	CASSFEANIDEQFF
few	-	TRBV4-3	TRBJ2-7	TGCGCCAGCAGCCGTTTCGAGTCGGGCGAGCAGTACTTC	CASSRFESGEQYF
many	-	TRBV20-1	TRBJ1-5	TGCAGTGCTAGGGGTAGCAATCAGCCCCAGCATTTT	CSARGSNQPQHF
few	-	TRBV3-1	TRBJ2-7	TGTGCCAGCAGCCCAAGGGTCATCTCCTACGAGCAGTACTTC	CASSPRVISYEQYF
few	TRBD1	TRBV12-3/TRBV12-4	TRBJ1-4	TGTGCCAGCAGTCGACAGGGCGACTTTGATGAAAAACTGTTTTTT	CASSRQGDFDEKLFF
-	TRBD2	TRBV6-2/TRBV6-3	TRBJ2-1	TGTGCCAGCAGAACTAGCGGGAGTAGCTCCTACAATGAGCAGTTCTTC	CASRTSGSSSYNEQFF
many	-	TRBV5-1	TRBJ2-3	TGCGCCAGCAGCTCTCCCCCGACCGCGCTAGACTATACGCAGTATTTT	CASSSPPTALDYTQYF
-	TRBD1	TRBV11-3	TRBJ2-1	TGTGCCATCAAACAGGGGCCAAGCAATGAGCAGTTCTTC	CAIKQGPSNEQFF
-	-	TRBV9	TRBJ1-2	TGTGCCAGCAGGCCGGGCGGGACGGGGCACTATGGCTACACCTTC	CASRPGGTGHYGYTF
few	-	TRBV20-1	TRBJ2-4	TGCAGTGCTAGAGAGGGGAGGAACACCAAAAACATTCAGTACTTC	CSAREGRNTKNIQYF
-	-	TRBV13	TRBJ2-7	TGTGCCAGCAGGATGGACAGCTACGAGCAGTACTTC	CASRMDSYEQYF
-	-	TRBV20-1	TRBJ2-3	TGCAGTGCTAGAGGAGCGGCGGCAGATACGCAGTATTTT	CSARGAAADTQYF
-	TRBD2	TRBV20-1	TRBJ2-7	TGCAGTGCTAGAAGGACTAGCGGGAACTACGAGCAGTACTTC	CSARRTSGNYEQYF
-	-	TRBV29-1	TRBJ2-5	TGCAGCGTTCAGGGGGGAGGAGACCAAGAGACCCAGTACTTC	CSVQGGGDQETQYF
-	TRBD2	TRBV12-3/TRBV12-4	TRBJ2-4	TGTGCCAGCAGTTTCGGGGGGAACATTCAGTACTTC	CASSFGGNIQYF
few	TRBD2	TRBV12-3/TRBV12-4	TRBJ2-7	TGTGCCAGCGGTGGACTAGCGAGCTCCTACGAGCAGTACTTC	CASGGLASSYEQYF
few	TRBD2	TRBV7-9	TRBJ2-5	TGTGCCAGCAGCTTAGAAGGTCGGGGGGGCCGAGGAGAGACCCAGTACTTC	CASSLEGRGGRGETQYF
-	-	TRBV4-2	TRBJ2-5	TGTGCCAGCAGCCCCCGGGGAGGCTACAGCCAAGAGACCCAGTACTTC	CASSPRGGYSQETQYF
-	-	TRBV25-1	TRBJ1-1	TGTGCCAGCAGTGACGCCTCCACGACCACTGAAGCTTTCTTT	CASSDASTTTEAFF
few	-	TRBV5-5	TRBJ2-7	TGTGCCAGCAGCTTGGCCCCTCGGTGGGACAAGTCCGACGAGCAGTACTTC	CASSLAPRWDKSDEQYF
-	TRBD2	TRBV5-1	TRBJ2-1	TGCGCCAGCAGCTTGGGTGGGAGCGGGAACAATGAGCAGTTCTTC	CASSLGGSGNNEQFF
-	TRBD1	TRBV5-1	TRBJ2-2	TGCGCCAGCGACTTCGGACAGGGACCAAACACCGGGGAGCTGTTTTTT	CASDFGQGPNTGELFF
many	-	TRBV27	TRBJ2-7	TGTGCCAGCAGACTGTTTGTGATGGGCGAGCAGTACTTC	CASRLFVMGEQYF
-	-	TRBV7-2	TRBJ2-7	TGTGCCAGCAGCCAGGGTCTTTCTCCCCACAAGCAGTACTTC	CASSQGLSPHKQYF
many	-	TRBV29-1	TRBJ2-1	TGCAGCGTTGTATCCGACTACAATGAGCAGTTCTTC	CSVVSDYNEQFF
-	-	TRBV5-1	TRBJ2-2	TGCGCCAGTCGGACTTCTATCACCGGGGAGCTGTTTTTT	CASRTSITGELFF
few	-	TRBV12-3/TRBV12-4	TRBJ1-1	TGTGCCAGCACCTTCGGGGGGGGAGCTTTCTTT	CASTFGGGAFF
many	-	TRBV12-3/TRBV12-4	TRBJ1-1	TGTGCCAGCTCCCACACTGAAGCTTTCTTT	CASSHTEAFF
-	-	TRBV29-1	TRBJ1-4	TGCAGCGCGACAGGAGGGGACGAAAAACTGTTTTTT	CSATGGDEKLFF
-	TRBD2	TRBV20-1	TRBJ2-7	TGCAGTGCTAGGATAGCGACTAGCGGAACCTACGAGCAGTACTTC	CSARIATSGTYEQYF
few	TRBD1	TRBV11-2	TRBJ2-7	TGTGCCAGCAGCCCTTCCGGGACAGGGAGACCCTACGAGCAGTACTTC	CASSPSGTGRPYEQYF
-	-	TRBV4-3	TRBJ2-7	TGCGCCAGCAGCCAAGAATTCTCGGGAGTAAGGGACGAGCAGTACTTC	CASSQEFSGVRDEQYF
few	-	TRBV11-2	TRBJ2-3	TGTGCCAGCAGTCACGACAGGATTGAGTATTTT	CASSHDRIEYF
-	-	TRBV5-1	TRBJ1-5	TGCGCCAGCAGCCCCGCGGCAGGGCGAAATCAGCCCCAGCATTTT	CASSPAAGRNQPQHF
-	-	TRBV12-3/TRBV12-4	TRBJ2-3	TGTGCCAGCAGTTCCCAACTAGGGCCAGATACGCAGTATTTT	CASSSQLGPDTQYF
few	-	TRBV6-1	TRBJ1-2	TGTGCCAGCAGCCCTACCCCGGACTATGGCTACACCTTC	CASSPTPDYGYTF
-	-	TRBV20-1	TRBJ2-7	TGCAGTGCTAGTTCTAGTGGTAACGAGCAGTACTTC	CSASSSGNEQYF
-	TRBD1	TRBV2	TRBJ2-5	TGTGCCAGCAGCGTGACAGGGGGTCAAGAGACCCAGTACTTC	CASSVTGGQETQYF
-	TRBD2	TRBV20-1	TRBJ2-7	TGCAGTGCCGCTAGCGGGAGGGATTCCTACGAGCAGTACTTC	CSAASGRDSYEQYF
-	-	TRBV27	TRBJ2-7	TGTGCCAGCAGGAGGGACGAGCAGTACTTC	CASRRDEQYF
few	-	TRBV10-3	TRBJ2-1	TGTGCCGCTTCAGGGTGGTCAGCGGGTAGCTCCTACAATGAGCAGTTCTTC	CAASGWSAGSSYNEQFF
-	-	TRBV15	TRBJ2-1	TGTGCCACCAGCAGAGATGGAAATGAGCAGTTCTTC	CATSRDGNEQFF
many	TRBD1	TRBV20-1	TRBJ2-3	TGCAGTGCTGAGGACAGGGTATACCAAGATACGCAGTATTTT	CSAEDRVYQDTQYF
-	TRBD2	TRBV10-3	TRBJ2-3	TGTGCCATCAGTGAGTCTGGGCGCGGGAGTGCAGATACGCAGTATTTT	CAISESGRGSADTQYF
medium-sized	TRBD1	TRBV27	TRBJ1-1	TGTGCCAGCAGTGGGGGACAGGGAGGGTACACTGAAGCTTTCTTT	CASSGGQGGYTEAFF
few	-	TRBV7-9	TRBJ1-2	TGTGCCAGCAGTTCGGTTGGCTATGGCTACACCTTC	CASSSVGYGYTF